This T cell receptor (beta chain) was recorded in a study of a mutant IDH1 vaccine in newly diagnosed glioma. Profiled with immunoSEQ multiplex PCR; TCRdb holds only in-frame clones, not every one. There are some 22,000 clones in the sample; roughly 92% occur only once, and roughly 9.2% lies in the top ten. Stated time point: baseline, week 1 (first vaccination visit). Treatment indicated: pre-vaccination baseline after standard-of-care therapy. Losses at the gene ends were 5 bases for V and 15 bases for J; bases not matched to a gene: 10. Looked up from germline, CDR1 is MNHEY and CDR2 is SMNVEV (reference sequence). The CDR3 is made up of 13 amino acids.

This specimen consisted of PBMCs, obtained from a glioma patient treated with radiotherapy, temozolomide or both. The genes are TRBV27 and TRBJ2-6; 7 positions match TRBD1. This TCR came from a man aged 25-40 years with glioma. In DNA, the CDR3 is TGTGCCAGCAGTCTAGAGAGTTCAGGGGGCCTGACTTTC. Translation: CASSLESSGGLTF.